These 22 T cell receptor beta chains came from one sample sequenced in a study of vaccination effects on CD4 cells after COVID-19. No antigen has been assigned to these receptors. Repertoires were generated with immunoSEQ multiplex PCR, while TCRdb's copy carries only in-frame clones and drops some. The sample holds under 55,000 clones; less than 85% are singletons and the top ten take about 7%. When less than 13 days of culture had elapsed, CD4+ T cells were isolated. Subjects were given two BNT162b2 or mRNA-1273 vaccine doses. The sample in question was CD4+ T cells from PBMCs cultured without peptide, obtained after COVID-19 vaccination. These receptors originate from a human donor who received a COVID-19 vaccine.

V gene TRBV7-9 combines with J gene TRBJ2-5, with unresolved D. Germline CDR1 SEHNR, CDR2 FQNEAQ (reference sequence). The CDR3 totals 15 residues. V shed 1 base and J shed 4 bases, with 13 bases lying between them. The CDR3 here is CASSLGLTLRETQYF. CDR3 coding DNA: TGTGCCAGCAGCTTAGGGCTGACCTTACGAGAGACCCAGTACTTC.

The chain uses TRBV5-1 and TRBJ2-1; 7 bases are a match to TRBD1. Losses at the gene ends were 4 bases for V and 2 bases for J; bases not matched to a gene: 3. The CDR3 totals 14 residues. Per germline, CDR1 SGHRS and CDR2 YFSETQ. DNA for the CDR3: TGCGCCAGCAGCCCGGGACAGCCCTACAATGAGCAGTTCTTC. Amino acids: CASSPGQPYNEQFF.

The V and J genes are TRBV6-5 and TRBJ1-2; the match to TRBD1 covers 7 bases. V was clipped by 7 bases and J by 2 bases; unmatched bases: 7. CDR1 MNHEY and CDR2 SVGAGI come from the germline V gene. The CDR3 covers 14 residues. CDR3 loop: CASTGTGQNYGYTF. The CDR3 nucleotides read TGTGCCAGCACAGGAACGGGACAGAACTATGGCTACACCTTC.

This clone was detected only once. V and J are TRBV27 and TRBJ2-1; either TRBD1 or TRBD2 may supply D (5 bases each). Per germline, CDR1 MNHEY and CDR2 SMNVEV (reference sequence). Trimming stripped 9 bases from V and 0 bases from J, with 9 bases between. The CDR3 covers 13 residues. This CDR3 is CASKGSSYNEQFF. In DNA, the CDR3 is TGTGCCAGTAAGGGGAGCTCCTACAATGAGCAGTTCTTC.

The V gene is TRBV29-1, the J gene TRBJ1-1; D gene ambiguous. Looked up from germline, CDR1 is SQVTM and CDR2 is ANQGSEA. This CDR3 has 13 residues. Deletions cut 2 bases from V and 0 bases from J, with 7 bases between. The CDR3 loop reads CSVENGMNTEAFF. The CDR3 DNA reads TGCAGCGTTGAAAACGGTATGAACACTGAAGCTTTCTTT.

This clone has just a few counts. This sequence joins TRBV11-2 and TRBJ2-7; 9 bases fit TRBD1. Germline CDR1 is SGHAT and CDR2 is FQNNGV. The CDR3 is made up of 13 amino acids. V shed 5 bases and J 7 bases; nucleotides not matched to a gene: 6. CDR3 protein: CASSRDRVREQYF. The CDR3 coding sequence is TGTGCCAGCAGCCGGGACAGGGTAAGGGAGCAGTACTTC.

This clone was observed once. The chain is built from TRBV29-1 and TRBJ2-3, with TRBD2 identical over 7 bases. Per germline, CDR1 SQVTM and CDR2 ANQGSEA. The CDR3 covers 13 residues. The junction had 6 bases not matched to a gene; V was cut back by 2 bases and J by 7 bases. The CDR3 protein is CSVEYGGGNTQYF. In nucleotides, the CDR3 is TGCAGCGTTGAATATGGGGGGGGGAATACGCAGTATTTT.

This clone was detected once. The rearrangement uses TRBV29-1 and TRBJ2-5; a weak D match, TRBD1 (6 bases). The CDR3 sequence is 16 residues long. Trimming pared 5 bases from V and 2 bases from J, leaving 21 bases between. Germline V gene lookup returns CDR1 SQVTM and CDR2 ANQGSEA. In nucleotides, the CDR3 is TGCAGCGTTCCGTCTGTTCGGGACACCGGTCAAGAGACCCAGTACTTC. It encodes CSVPSVRDTGQETQYF.

V usage is TRBV27 and J usage is TRBJ2-6; 13 bases align to TRBD2. V trimming: 0 bases; J trimming: 0 bases; junction bases outside the gene matches: 5. Germline V lookup: CDR1 MNHEY, CDR2 SMNVEV (reference sequence). The CDR3 spans 20 residues. In DNA form, the CDR3 reads TGTGCCAGCAGTTTATCGGGGGGACTAGCGGGATTCTCTGGGGCCAACGTCCTGACTTTC. Protein sequence: CASSLSGGLAGFSGANVLTF.

The chain uses TRBV3-1 (or the pseudogene TRBV3-2) and TRBJ2-7, with 10 bases that match TRBD1. V gave up 0 bases and J gave up 2 bases; unmatched junction bases: 4. There are 16 residues in the CDR3. CDR1 is LGHDT and CDR2 is YNNKEL in the germline V gene (reference sequence). The CDR3 here is CASSQDVGQGAYEQYF. The DNA of the CDR3 is TGTGCCAGCAGCCAAGATGTTGGACAGGGGGCCTACGAGCAGTACTTC.

The chain combines TRBV9 with TRBJ2-1; 14 bases agree with TRBD2. The trim removed 4 bases at V and 7 bases at J, leaving 13 bases unmatched. The CDR3 totals 18 residues. Germline CDR1 SGDLS, CDR2 YYNGEE. The CDR3 sequence is CASSLGTSGRRRGNEQFF. DNA of the CDR3: TGTGCCAGCAGCTTAGGGACTAGCGGGAGAAGGCGTGGAAATGAGCAGTTCTTC.

V and J are TRBV18 and TRBJ1-2, with a possible D match to TRBD1 (5 bases). Between the trimmed V and J ends, which lost 4 bases and 2 bases, there was a span of 8 bases. This CDR3 has 13 amino acids. The germline V gene encodes CDR1 KGHSH and CDR2 LQKENI. For the CDR3, the DNA is TGTGCCAGCTCACTGGACAAGAACTATGGCTACACCTTC. Protein product: CASSLDKNYGYTF.

This clone came up a few times. This chain joins TRBV5-1 and TRBJ2-7; D is possibly TRBD1 (6 bases). The CDR3 is made up of 14 amino acids. Germline V gene lookup returns CDR1 SGHRS and CDR2 YFSETQ. The V gene lost 0 bases and the J gene lost 3 bases, with 10 bases spanning the gap. Written as DNA, the CDR3 is TGCGCCAGCAGCTTGGAACAGGGTGGCTACGAGCAGTACTTC. Residues: CASSLEQGGYEQYF.

The gene calls are TRBV6-1 and TRBJ1-4; unclear D gene. The ends were cut back, 0 bases at V and 0 bases at J, with 5 bases in the middle. The CDR3 runs to 15 residues. CDR1 MNHNS and CDR2 SASEGT come from the germline V gene. CDR3 residues: CASSEAASTNEKLFF. The CDR3 bases are TGTGCCAGCAGTGAAGCAGCGTCAACTAATGAAAAACTGTTTTTT.

This rearrangement joins TRBV9 to TRBJ2-1; maybe TRBD2 (6 bases). Germline CDR1 and CDR2: SGDLS and YYNGEE. Trimming removed 4 bases from V and 0 bases from J, with 14 bases in between. The CDR3 loop spans 16 amino acids. CDR3 region: CASSPSSDPSYNEQFF. The CDR3 coding sequence is TGTGCCAGCAGCCCATCTAGCGACCCCTCCTACAATGAGCAGTTCTTC.

The rearrangement uses TRBV6-5 and TRBJ1-4; D call uncertain. The V end was cut by 6 bases, the J end by 8 bases, with 10 bases between. The CDR3 has 12 residues. Germline lookup yields CDR1 MNHEY and CDR2 SVGAGI. The CDR3 loop reads CASSPASEKLFF. CDR3 nucleotide sequence: TGTGCCAGCAGCCCGGCTTCGGAAAAACTGTTTTTT.

The chain carries TRBV7-9 and TRBJ1-1; possible D gene TRBD1, 5 bases. This CDR3 is 17 amino acids long. The ends were cut back, 2 bases at V and 1 base at J, with 17 bases in the middle. Germline V CDR1 and CDR2: SEHNR, FQNEAQ (reference sequence). The CDR3 protein is CASSLKRTTRENTEAFF. The CDR3, as DNA: TGTGCCAGCAGCTTAAAGCGTACGACCAGGGAGAACACTGAAGCTTTCTTT.

The J gene is TRBJ1-6, the V gene TRBV12-3 or TRBV12-4; 7 bases map to TRBD1. The CDR3 is 13 residues long. V lost 7 bases to trimming and J lost 6 bases; unmatched junction nucleotides: 3. CDR3 sequence: CASTSGGNSPLHF. Here the CDR3 DNA reads TGTGCCAGCACTTCAGGGGGTAATTCACCCCTCCACTTT.

V is TRBV5-1 and J is TRBJ2-4; TRBD1 matches 7 bases. Germline assignment: CDR1 SGHRS and CDR2 YFSETQ. With V trimmed by 0 bases and J by 0 bases, 3 bases remained unmatched. This CDR3 spans 16 amino acids. In nucleotides, the CDR3 is TGCGCCAGCAGCTTGGAAGGGGGCGTAGCCAAAAACATTCAGTACTTC. Its protein product is CASSLEGGVAKNIQYF.

The chain joins TRBV6-6 to TRBJ2-3, with D unclear. Germline CDR1 MNHNY, CDR2 SVGAGI (reference sequence). CDR3 length: 15 residues. V lost 0 bases and J 2 bases, leaving 9 bases between the germline ends. CDR3: CASSYSSTNTDTQYF. Written as DNA, the CDR3 is TGTGCCAGCAGTTACTCGAGTACAAACACAGATACGCAGTATTTT.

The V and J genes are TRBV7-2 and TRBJ1-2; no clear D gene. Trimming cost V 2 bases and J 2 bases, with 12 bases left between them. The CDR3 has 15 residues. CDR1 and CDR2 (germline): SGHTA, FQGNSA. The CDR3 protein is CASSLKPRSNYGYTF. CDR3 bases: TGTGCCAGCAGCTTAAAGCCCAGATCCAACTATGGCTACACCTTC.

V and J are TRBV7-2 and TRBJ2-7; 7 positions agree with TRBD1. CDR1 and CDR2 from the germline V gene are SGHTA and FQGNSA. The CDR3 spans 14 residues. V was pared by 6 bases and J by 0 bases, with 5 bases of the junction left unmatched. The CDR3 loop is CASSYDRVSYEQYF. DNA for the CDR3: TGTGCCAGCAGTTATGACAGGGTCTCCTACGAGCAGTACTTC.